Sequencing of this TCR beta chain was carried out in a study of human T cells and chemical hapten exposure. In the study overall: From small differences in pooled library volume came most of the variation in per-sample TCR yields.

Stated time point: patch test 2, 6 weeks after DPC sensitization. As to treatment: therapeutic diphenylcyclopropenone sensitization with weekly scalp DPC. Total RNA was isolated from unfractionated whole blood. The CDR3 is made up of 16 amino acids. V gave up 5 bases and J gave up 0 bases, with 11 bases separating them. Germline assignment: CDR1 SEHNR and CDR2 FQNEAQ (reference sequence). The sample holds a few counts of this clonotype. Antigen: not known. Each cDNA molecule in the library carried unique molecular identifiers. Each CDR3 protein is one row after TCRdb ran MiXCR on the RACE reads. The table shows roughly 96,000 distinct CDR3 sequences, with around 9.3% occurring only once. General study points: Expanded TCRs were compared with controls, and the expanded TCRs formed significantly more large CDR3 similarity clusters.

The TCR was taken from a woman aged 40 to 50 with alopecia areata. Some clones in this sample may be carry-over from other donors' samples. V and J are TRBV7-9 and TRBJ1-6, with D possibly being TRBD1 (5 bases). The specimen comprised whole blood, sampled in connection with sensitization to the hapten diphenylcyclopropenone (DPC). The DNA for the CDR3 is TGTGCCAGCAGCGATAGACAGAGCTCCTATAATTCACCCCTCCACTTT. Encoded protein: CASSDRQSSYNSPLHF.